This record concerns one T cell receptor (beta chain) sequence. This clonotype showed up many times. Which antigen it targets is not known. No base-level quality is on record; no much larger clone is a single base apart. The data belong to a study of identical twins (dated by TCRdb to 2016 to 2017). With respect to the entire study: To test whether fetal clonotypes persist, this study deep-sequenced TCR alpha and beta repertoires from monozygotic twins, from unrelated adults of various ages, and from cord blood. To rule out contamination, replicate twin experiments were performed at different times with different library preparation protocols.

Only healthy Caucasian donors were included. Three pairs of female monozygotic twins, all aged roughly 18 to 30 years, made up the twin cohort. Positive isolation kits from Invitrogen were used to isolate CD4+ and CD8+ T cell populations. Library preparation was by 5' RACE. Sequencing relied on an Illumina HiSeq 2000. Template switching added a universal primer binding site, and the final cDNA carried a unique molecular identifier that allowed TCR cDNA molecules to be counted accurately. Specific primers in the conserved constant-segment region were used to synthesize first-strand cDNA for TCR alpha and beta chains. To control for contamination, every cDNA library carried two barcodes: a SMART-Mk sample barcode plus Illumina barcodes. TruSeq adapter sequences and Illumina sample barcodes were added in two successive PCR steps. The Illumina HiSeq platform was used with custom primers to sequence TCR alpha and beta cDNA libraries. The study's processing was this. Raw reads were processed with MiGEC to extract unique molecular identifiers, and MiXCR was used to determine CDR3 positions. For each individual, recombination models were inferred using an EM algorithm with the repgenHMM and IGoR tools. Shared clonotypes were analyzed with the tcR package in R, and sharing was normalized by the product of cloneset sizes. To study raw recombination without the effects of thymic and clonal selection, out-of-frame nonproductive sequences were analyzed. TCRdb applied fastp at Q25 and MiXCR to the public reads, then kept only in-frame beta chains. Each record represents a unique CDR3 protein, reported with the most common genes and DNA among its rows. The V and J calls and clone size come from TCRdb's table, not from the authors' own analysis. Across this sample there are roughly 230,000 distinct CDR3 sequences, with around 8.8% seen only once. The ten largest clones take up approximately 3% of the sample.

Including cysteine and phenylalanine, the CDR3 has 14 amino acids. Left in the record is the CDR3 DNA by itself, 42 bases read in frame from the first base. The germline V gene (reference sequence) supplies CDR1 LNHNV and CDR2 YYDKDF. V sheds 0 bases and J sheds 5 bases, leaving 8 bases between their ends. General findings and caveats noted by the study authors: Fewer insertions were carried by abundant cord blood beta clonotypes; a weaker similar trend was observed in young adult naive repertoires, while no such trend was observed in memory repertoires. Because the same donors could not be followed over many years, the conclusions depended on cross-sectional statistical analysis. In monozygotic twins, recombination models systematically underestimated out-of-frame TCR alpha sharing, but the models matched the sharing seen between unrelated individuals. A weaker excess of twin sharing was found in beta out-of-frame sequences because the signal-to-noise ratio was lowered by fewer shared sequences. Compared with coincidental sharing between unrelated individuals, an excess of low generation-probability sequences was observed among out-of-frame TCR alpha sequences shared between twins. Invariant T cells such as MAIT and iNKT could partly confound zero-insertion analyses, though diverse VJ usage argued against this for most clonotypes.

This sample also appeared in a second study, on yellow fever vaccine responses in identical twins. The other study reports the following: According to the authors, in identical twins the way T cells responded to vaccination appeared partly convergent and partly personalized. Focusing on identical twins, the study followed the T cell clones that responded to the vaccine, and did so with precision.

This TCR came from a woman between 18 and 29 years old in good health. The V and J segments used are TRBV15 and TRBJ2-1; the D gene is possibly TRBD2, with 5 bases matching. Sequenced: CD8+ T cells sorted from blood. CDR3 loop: CATSRDLGDNEQFF. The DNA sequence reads TGTGCCACCAGCAGAGATCTGGGAGACAATGAGCAGTTCTTC.